Listed below are T cell receptor beta chains from one sample, sequenced in a study of graft-versus-host responses after intestinal transplantation. The data were produced by immunoSEQ multiplex PCR, yet TCRdb's version contains in-frame clones alone and is incomplete. The sample records over 10,000 clones, around 84% being singletons. The specimen was PBMCs, collected around 310 days after intestinal transplant. The receptors stem from a human patient who received an intestinal transplant, so some T cells may come from the graft donor. Each CDR3 is given with its conserved first and last residue. The D gene is left open where the match is weak. Clone size, where shown, is once, few, many, or a class for clones that have expanded.

CDR3,DNA,V,J,size,D
CASSPMNEQFF,TGTGCCAGCAGCCCCATGAATGAGCAGTTCTTC,TRBV7-2,TRBJ2-1,NA,NA
CASSRGADTGELFF,TGTGCCAGCAGCCGCGGGGCCGACACCGGGGAGCTGTTTTTT,TRBV5-4,TRBJ2-2,NA,NA
CASSDLAGAYEQYF,TGTGCCAGCAGTGACCTAGCGGGGGCCTACGAGCAGTACTTC,TRBV6-1,TRBJ2-7,NA,TRBD2
CASSIGRQVDEKLFF,TGTGCCAGTAGTATCGGGCGGCAGGTAGACGAAAAACTGTTTTTT,TRBV19,TRBJ1-4,NA,NA
CASSLAASASINEQFF,TGTGCCAGCAGCTTGGCGGCTAGCGCGTCAATCAATGAGCAGTTCTTC,TRBV5-4,TRBJ2-1,NA,NA
CASSWQRGSTDTQYF,TGTGCCAGCAGCTGGCAGCGGGGAAGCACAGATACGCAGTATTTT,TRBV5-4,TRBJ2-3,NA,TRBD2
CASRVIGPGELFF,TGTGCCAGCAGGGTCATCGGGCCCGGGGAGCTGTTTTTT,TRBV27,TRBJ2-2,NA,NA
CATSREGGFLSYNEQFF,TGTGCCACCAGCAGAGAGGGCGGATTTCTCTCCTACAATGAGCAGTTCTTC,TRBV15,TRBJ2-1,NA,NA
CASLRGQETQYF,TGTGCCAGCCTCAGGGGTCAAGAGACCCAGTACTTC,TRBV21-1,TRBJ2-5,NA,NA
CASSIERRAGGRTGELFF,TGTGCCAGTAGTATAGAACGTCGAGCGGGAGGACGAACCGGGGAGCTGTTTTTT,TRBV19,TRBJ2-2,NA,TRBD2
CASSFIWWTSGTYEQYF,TGTGCCAGCAGTTTTATTTGGTGGACTAGCGGGACCTACGAGCAGTACTTC,TRBV28,TRBJ2-7,NA,TRBD2
CASRGTISYEQYF,TGTGCCAGCAGGGGGACTATTTCCTACGAGCAGTACTTC,TRBV6-5,TRBJ2-7,NA,TRBD2
CASTRGAPTEAFF,TGTGCCAGTACTAGGGGGGCGCCCACTGAAGCTTTCTTT,TRBV13,TRBJ1-1,NA,NA
CASSPDRVNTGELFF,TGTGCCAGCAGCCCCGACAGGGTGAATACCGGGGAGCTGTTTTTT,TRBV7-3,TRBJ2-2,NA,TRBD1
CASSTGGGSYNEQFF,TGTGCCAGCAGCACAGGGGGGGGCTCCTACAATGAGCAGTTCTTC,TRBV28,TRBJ2-1,NA,NA
CASSFPGEVVEGYTF,TGTGCCAGCAGCTTTCCAGGGGAAGTGGTGGAGGGCTACACCTTC,TRBV7-9,TRBJ1-2,NA,NA
CASSQGLAGGPETQYF,TGTGCCAGCAGTCAGGGACTAGCGGGAGGCCCAGAGACCCAGTACTTC,TRBV2,TRBJ2-5,NA,TRBD2
CASSVGGGDSNQPQHF,TGTGCCAGCAGCGTAGGAGGGGGCGATAGCAATCAGCCCCAGCATTTT,TRBV9,TRBJ1-5,NA,TRBD1
CAWSASTGVNEQFF,TGTGCCTGGAGTGCGAGTACTGGGGTAAATGAGCAGTTCTTC,TRBV30,TRBJ2-1,NA,NA
CASSLYSGSVEETQYF,TGTGCCAGCAGTTTATATAGCGGGAGTGTTGAAGAGACCCAGTACTTC,TRBV28,TRBJ2-5,NA,TRBD2
CASSIDSGTPYEQYF,TGTGCCAGCAGCATAGATTCCGGGACCCCCTACGAGCAGTACTTC,TRBV7-3,TRBJ2-7,NA,NA
CASKGGSGSNQPQHF,TGTGCCAGCAAAGGGGGGAGTGGTAGCAATCAGCCCCAGCATTTT,TRBV2,TRBJ1-5,NA,NA
CASTLQQFGQGFYEQYF,TGTGCCAGCACCCTACAGCAGTTCGGACAGGGGTTCTACGAGCAGTACTTC,TRBV7-8,TRBJ2-7,NA,TRBD1
CASSLGGQGVYEQYF,TGTGCCAGCAGCTTAGGGGGACAGGGGGTTTACGAGCAGTACTTC,TRBV7-2,TRBJ2-7,NA,TRBD1
CASSAQASSWARTDTQYF,TGTGCCAGCAGTGCACAGGCGTCTAGCTGGGCGAGAACAGATACGCAGTATTTT,TRBV6-4,TRBJ2-3,NA,NA
CASSFQRTNYGYTF,TGTGCCAGCAGCTTTCAAAGAACTAACTATGGCTACACCTTC,TRBV5-8,TRBJ1-2,NA,NA
CASSSGGGETQYF,TGTGCCAGCAGTTCAGGGGGTGGAGAGACCCAGTACTTC,TRBV27,TRBJ2-5,NA,TRBD1
CASSERGGNTEAFF,TGTGCCAGCAGTGAAAGAGGGGGGAACACTGAAGCTTTCTTT,TRBV2,TRBJ1-1,NA,NA
CASRSPGGGELFF,TGTGCCAGCAGAAGTCCAGGGGGCGGGGAGCTGTTTTTT,TRBV6-1,TRBJ2-2,NA,TRBD1
CASSPDRVNYGYTF,TGTGCCAGCAGCCCGGACAGAGTTAACTATGGCTACACCTTC,TRBV5-6,TRBJ1-2,NA,NA
CASSFPLERGSLDTQYF,TGTGCCAGCAGCTTCCCCTTAGAGCGGGGGTCGTTAGATACGCAGTATTTT,TRBV5-6,TRBJ2-3,once,TRBD2
CASSLSEISPLHF,TGTGCCAGCAGTTTATCGGAGATTTCACCCCTCCACTTT,TRBV27,TRBJ1-6,NA,NA
CASMAPRQPQHF,TGTGCCAGCATGGCACCCCGCCAGCCCCAGCATTTT,TRBV28,TRBJ1-5,NA,NA
CASSIPGSTDTQYF,TGTGCCAGTAGTATACCCGGGAGCACAGATACGCAGTATTTT,TRBV19,TRBJ2-3,NA,NA
CASSGGQGILETQYF,TGTGCCAGCAGCGGGGGACAGGGGATTTTAGAGACCCAGTACTTC,TRBV7-9,TRBJ2-5,NA,TRBD1
CASSIERTLSYEQYF,TGTGCCAGTAGTATAGAAAGGACCCTCTCCTACGAGCAGTACTTC,TRBV19,TRBJ2-7,NA,NA
CASSRTSGSLDEQFF,TGTGCCAGCAGCAGGACTAGCGGGAGCCTCGATGAGCAGTTCTTC,TRBV27,TRBJ2-1,NA,TRBD2
CASSSTSREQFF,TGTGCCAGCAGCTCGACTAGCCGGGAGCAGTTCTTC,TRBV13,TRBJ2-1,NA,TRBD2
CASSAGAGVYEQYF,TGTGCCAGCAGCGCAGGGGCGGGAGTCTACGAGCAGTACTTC,TRBV7-2,TRBJ2-7,NA,NA
CASNQGNQPQHF,TGTGCCAGTAACCAGGGCAATCAGCCCCAGCATTTT,TRBV19,TRBJ1-5,NA,NA
CASSIRGGLYEQYF,TGTGCCAGCAGCATTCGGGGAGGGCTATACGAGCAGTACTTC,TRBV7-2,TRBJ2-7,NA,TRBD2
CASSASEFASYEQYF,TGTGCCAGCAGTGCCTCAGAATTTGCCTCCTACGAGCAGTACTTC,TRBV6-5,TRBJ2-7,NA,NA
CASSLAGEGLRIYEQFF,TGCGCCAGCAGCTTGGCCGGGGAGGGCCTCAGGATATATGAGCAGTTCTTC,TRBV5-1,TRBJ2-1,NA,TRBD2
CASSKQGVEAFF,TGTGCCAGCAGTAAACAGGGTGTTGAAGCTTTCTTT,TRBV6-6,TRBJ1-1,NA,NA
CASSPRGLEQYF,TGTGCCAGCAGCCCAAGAGGGCTCGAGCAGTACTTC,TRBV28,TRBJ2-7,NA,NA
CASSLTGWGSPLHF,TGTGCCAGCAGCCTGACCGGTTGGGGTTCACCCCTCCACTTT,TRBV7-6,TRBJ1-6,NA,NA
CATVNLKTGAGETQYF,TGTGCCACCGTAAACCTAAAGACAGGGGCGGGTGAGACCCAGTACTTC,TRBV15,TRBJ2-5,NA,TRBD1
CASSVPLAGIADAQYF,TGTGCCAGCAGCGTACCACTAGCGGGAATCGCAGATGCGCAGTATTTT,TRBV9,TRBJ2-3,NA,TRBD2
CASSVGSGPTDTQYF,TGTGCCAGCAGCGTAGGTAGCGGACCCACAGATACGCAGTATTTT,TRBV9,TRBJ2-3,NA,NA
CASIGLADPYEQYF,TGCGCCAGCATAGGACTAGCGGACCCCTACGAGCAGTACTTC,TRBV10-1,TRBJ2-7,NA,TRBD2
CASSEEEGTNEKLFF,TGTGCCAGCAGTGAAGAGGAGGGGACTAATGAAAAACTGTTTTTT,TRBV6-1,TRBJ1-4,NA,NA
CASSEEGGGYTF,TGTGCCAGCAGTGAAGAGGGGGGCGGCTACACCTTC,TRBV6-1,TRBJ1-2,NA,NA
CSVEVRWPFTDTQYF,TGCAGCGTTGAAGTGCGTTGGCCCTTTACGGATACGCAGTATTTT,TRBV29-1,TRBJ2-3,NA,NA
CSVDGRATDEQFF,TGCAGCGTTGACGGGAGGGCCACGGATGAGCAGTTCTTC,TRBV29-1,TRBJ2-1,NA,TRBD2
CASSEAMGGGSSYEQYF,TGTGCCAGCAGTGAAGCGATGGGGGGGGGCAGCTCCTACGAGCAGTACTTC,TRBV6-1,TRBJ2-7,NA,NA
CASSLRGSGPWNEQFF,TGTGCCAGCAGCTTAAGAGGATCGGGGCCTTGGAATGAGCAGTTCTTC,TRBV7-9,TRBJ2-1,NA,NA
CASSLRTGDLNTEAFF,TGTGCCAGCAGCTTAAGGACAGGGGACCTTAACACTGAAGCTTTCTTT,TRBV7-8,TRBJ1-1,NA,TRBD1
CASSITPAPAYNEQFF,TGTGCCAGCAGTATCACCCCGGCCCCTGCCTACAATGAGCAGTTCTTC,TRBV7-2,TRBJ2-1,medium-sized,NA
CASRPGGGEKLFF,TGTGCCAGCAGACCAGGGGGCGGTGAAAAACTGTTTTTT,TRBV28,TRBJ1-4,NA,TRBD1